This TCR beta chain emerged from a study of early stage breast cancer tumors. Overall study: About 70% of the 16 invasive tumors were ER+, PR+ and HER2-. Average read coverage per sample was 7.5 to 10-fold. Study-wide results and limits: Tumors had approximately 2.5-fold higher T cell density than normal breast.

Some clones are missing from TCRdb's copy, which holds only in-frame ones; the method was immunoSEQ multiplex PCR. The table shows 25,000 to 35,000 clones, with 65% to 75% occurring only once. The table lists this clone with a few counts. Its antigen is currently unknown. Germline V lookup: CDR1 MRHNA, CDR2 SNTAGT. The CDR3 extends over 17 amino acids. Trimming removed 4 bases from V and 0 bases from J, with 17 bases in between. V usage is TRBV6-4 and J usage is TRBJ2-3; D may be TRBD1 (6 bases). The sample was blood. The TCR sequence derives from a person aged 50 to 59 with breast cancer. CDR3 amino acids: CASSAPATGHSTDTQYF. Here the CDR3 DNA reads TGTGCCAGCAGTGCCCCCGCGACAGGTCATAGCACAGATACGCAGTATTTT.